The 27 T cell receptor beta chains reported below all come from one sample, sequenced in a study of long-term antiretroviral therapy in people with HIV. The immunoSEQ assay was v3.0, run at survey level. This table comes from immunoSEQ multiplex PCR, and its TCRdb copy is limited to in-frame clones, with some not included. The sample contains roughly 32,000 clones, approximately 85% of which appear only once. The sequencing used unsorted PBMCs, collected around 3.3 years after starting antiretroviral therapy. The receptors shown here come from a man younger than 35 with HIV.

The V and J genes are TRBV7-9 and TRBJ1-1; the D is unclear. The V end was cut by 1 base, the J end by 5 bases, with 14 bases between. CDR1 and CDR2 (germline): SEHNR, FQNEAQ (reference sequence). This CDR3 has 15 amino acids. The CDR3 DNA is TGTGCCAGCAGCTTAGGCCCTCCCTTTGTTACTGAAGCTTTCTTT. It specifies CASSLGPPFVTEAFF. The full variable domain, with the rest looked up from reference TRBV7-9 and TRBJ1-1, is DTGVSQNPRHKITKRGQNVTFRCDPISEHNRLYWYRQTLGQGPEFLTYFQNEAQLEKSRLLSDRFSAERPKGSFSTLEIQRTEQGDSAMYLCASSLGPPFVTEAFFGQGTRLTVV.

The V and J genes are TRBV27 and TRBJ2-1; 9 positions match TRBD1. The V gene end was trimmed by 7 bases and the J gene end by 9 bases; junction bases not matched to a gene: 13. The CDR3 covers 15 residues. Germline assignment: CDR1 MNHEY and CDR2 SMNVEV (reference sequence). The CDR3 DNA reads as TGTGCCAGCACCCTCTTCTGGACAGGGGACGGTGAGCAGTTCTTC. Translating gives CASTLFWTGDGEQFF.

V is TRBV18 and J is TRBJ1-5; tentative D call: TRBD1 (5 bases). From germline, CDR1 is KGHSH and CDR2 LQKENI. Trimming pared 3 bases from V and 0 bases from J, leaving 12 bases between. CDR3 size: 16 residues. The CDR3 here is CASSPGPGNSNQPQHF. In DNA, the CDR3 is TGTGCCAGCTCACCGGGGCCGGGAAATAGCAATCAGCCCCAGCATTTT.

The chain combines TRBV9 with TRBJ1-6; no reliable D call. The germline V gene encodes CDR1 SGDLS and CDR2 YYNGEE. This CDR3 is built from 14 residues. V lost 4 bases to trimming and J lost 6 bases, with 11 bases between them. CDR3 protein: CASSPKRVNSPLHF. The CDR3 nucleotides are TGTGCCAGCAGCCCCAAAAGAGTTAATTCACCCCTCCACTTT.

The chain joins TRBV19 to TRBJ1-1, with 8 positions matching TRBD1. The CDR3 consists of 13 residues. The V and J ends lost 4 bases and 5 bases, in that order; junction bases with no gene match: 3. Germline CDR1 and CDR2: LNHDA and SQIVND (reference sequence). This CDR3 is CASSRTGKTEAFF. The CDR3 DNA follows: TGTGCCAGTAGTAGGACAGGGAAGACTGAAGCTTTCTTT.

The genes are TRBV7-3 and TRBJ1-4; D is uncertain. Germline assignment: CDR1 SGHTA and CDR2 FQGTGA. Trimming removed 1 base from V and 5 bases from J, with 5 bases in between. There are 13 residues in the CDR3. In nucleotides, the CDR3 is TGTGCCAGCAGCTTAAATGCCAATGAAAAACTGTTTTTT. Its protein product is CASSLNANEKLFF.

The chain carries TRBV15 and TRBJ2-5; D gene unclear. Trimming stripped 1 base from V and 4 bases from J, with 4 bases between. Germline loops: CDR1 LNHNV, CDR2 YYDKDF (reference sequence). This CDR3 contains 12 residues. The CDR3 spells CATSRGLETQYF. The CDR3 nucleotides read TGTGCCACCAGCAGAGGGCTAGAGACCCAGTACTTC.

This chain uses TRBV7-9 with TRBJ2-2, with TRBD1 matching 8 bases. Germline V gene sequence: CDR1 SEHNR, CDR2 FQNEAQ (reference sequence). V lost 4 bases, J lost 8 bases, and 9 bases stayed unmatched. CDR3 length equals 15 residues. The CDR3 loop is CASSSPDREGGELFF. The DNA of the CDR3 is TGTGCCAGCAGCTCCCCGGACAGGGAAGGAGGGGAGCTGTTTTTT.

This clone has only one observation. CDR3 sequence reads: CASTTPGNRIQPQHF. The CDR3 DNA is TGTGCCAGTACCACCCCCGGAAACCGGATTCAGCCCCAGCATTTT. V and J are TRBV19 and TRBJ1-5; no definite D call. Germline V gene data show CDR1 as LNHDA and CDR2 as SQIVND (reference sequence). The CDR3 consists of 15 residues. Deletions cut 7 bases from V and 6 bases from J, with 19 bases between.

The rearrangement links TRBV9 to TRBJ2-1; 8 bases map to TRBD2. Trimming at V came to 0 bases and at J to 6 bases, leaving 8 bases not matched to a gene. In germline, CDR1 is SGDLS, CDR2 YYNGEE. The CDR3 totals 16 residues. The CDR3 reads CASSVGVGGGSNEQFF. For the CDR3, the DNA is TGTGCCAGCAGCGTAGGAGTGGGCGGGGGGTCCAATGAGCAGTTCTTC.

This clone appeared once. J is TRBJ1-1 and V is TRBV9; D is unresolved. The CDR3 is made up of 12 amino acids. CDR1 and CDR2 (germline): SGDLS, YYNGEE. Trimming left V 4 bases short and J 4 bases short, with 8 bases between. The CDR3 bases are TGTGCCAGCAGCCCGGTCCGCACTGAAGCTTTCTTT. Amino acids: CASSPVRTEAFF.

This rearrangement joins TRBV27 to TRBJ2-1; 7 bases agree with TRBD2. This CDR3 contains 13 residues. The V and J ends lost 6 bases and 8 bases, in that order; junction bases with no gene match: 7. Germline V gives CDR1 MNHEY, CDR2 SMNVEV (reference sequence). The CDR3 coding sequence is TGTGCCAGCAGGGCCCCTAGCGGTGATGAGCAGTTCTTC. This codes for CASRAPSGDEQFF.

The V and J genes are TRBV25-1 and TRBJ2-7; D is possibly TRBD1 (6 bases). Trimming stripped 4 bases from V and 3 bases from J, with 7 bases between. CDR3 length equals 12 residues. The germline V gene has CDR1 MGHDK and CDR2 SYGVNS. CDR3 loop: CASSVQGYEQYF. The CDR3 DNA follows: TGTGCCAGCAGTGTACAGGGCTACGAGCAGTACTTC.

This clone was counted a single time. The genes are TRBV11-2 and TRBJ2-1, with 8 bases aligning to TRBD1. J was trimmed by 1 base and V by 5 bases; bases with no gene match: 4. The germline gives CDR1 SGHAT, CDR2 FQNNGV. The CDR3 is 15 amino acids. The DNA of the CDR3 is TGTGCCAGCAGCCCCGACAGGGGATCCTACAATGAGCAGTTCTTC. Translating it yields CASSPDRGSYNEQFF.

V and J are TRBV5-6 and TRBJ1-4; TRBD1 might be the D (6 bases). There are 16 residues in the CDR3. Germline CDR1 is SGHDT and CDR2 is YYEEEE. V lost 4 bases, J lost 2 bases, and 15 bases lay in between. CDR3 protein: CASSQQRGYTNEKLFF. In nucleotides, the CDR3 is TGTGCCAGCAGCCAACAAAGGGGGTATACTAATGAAAAACTGTTTTTT.

This clone was found a few times. V gene TRBV7-2 combines with J gene TRBJ1-3; D call uncertain. CDR1 and CDR2 from the germline V gene are SGHTA and FQGNSA. The length of the CDR3 is 11 residues. Trimming removed 5 bases at V and 7 bases at J, with 6 bases between. This CDR3 is CASSLGNTIYF. The CDR3 DNA sequence: TGTGCCAGCAGCCTGGGGAACACCATATATTTT. The full variable domain, its missing parts supplied by reference TRBV7-2 and TRBJ1-3, is GAGVSQSPSNKVTEKGKDVELRCDPISGHTALYWYRQSLGQGLEFLIYFQGNSAPDKSGLPSDRFSAERTGGSVSTLTIQRTQQEDSAVYLCASSLGNTIYFGEGSWLTVV.

The chain joins TRBV9 to TRBJ2-3; D is possibly TRBD1 (5 bases). Germline V CDR1 and CDR2: SGDLS, YYNGEE. CDR3 size: 15 residues. Trimming removed 0 bases from V and 2 bases from J, with 10 bases in between. The DNA for the CDR3 is TGTGCCAGCAGCGTAGTAAGTGGACACACAGATACGCAGTATTTT. Its protein is CASSVVSGHTDTQYF.

V gene TRBV7-9 combines with J gene TRBJ1-2; no reliable D call. Germline loops: CDR1 SEHNR, CDR2 FQNEAQ (reference sequence). This CDR3 contains 12 residues. V was pared by 1 base and J by 6 bases, with 6 bases between. Written as DNA, the CDR3 is TGTGCCAGCAGCTTAGGGAGGGATGGCTACACCTTC. Translation gives CASSLGRDGYTF.

The chain links TRBV28 to TRBJ2-7; 7 nucleotides agree with TRBD2. With 8 bases clipped from V and 4 bases from J, the junction kept 8 bases outside the gene matches. Germline loops: CDR1 MDHEN, CDR2 SYDVKM. The CDR3 sequence is 13 residues long. The CDR3 region has the DNA TGTGCCAGCGAAGCGGGGAATTTTTACGAGCAGTACTTC. This gives the protein CASEAGNFYEQYF.

This chain joins TRBV9 and TRBJ2-1; 7 bases are shared with TRBD2. J was trimmed by 7 bases and V by 0 bases; bases with no gene match: 4. Germline V gene data show CDR1 as SGDLS and CDR2 as YYNGEE. The CDR3 is 14 amino acids. CDR3 in amino acids: CASSVGGGKNEQFF. The CDR3 nucleotides are TGTGCCAGCAGCGTAGGGGGGGGGAAAAATGAGCAGTTCTTC.

The genes are TRBV18 and TRBJ2-3; D possibly corresponds to TRBD2 (5 bases). V lost 2 bases to trimming and J lost 2 bases, with 8 bases between them. The CDR3 runs to 14 residues. CDR1 and CDR2 from the germline V gene are KGHSH and LQKENI. The CDR3 DNA reads TGTGCCAGCTCACCAATCGGGGACACAGATACGCAGTATTTT. This encodes CASSPIGDTDTQYF.

J is TRBJ1-2 and V is TRBV5-1, with D tentatively TRBD1 (6 bases). The CDR3 has 17 residues. Germline V gene lookup returns CDR1 SGHRS and CDR2 YFSETQ. V dropped 3 bases and J dropped 7 bases, with 25 bases sitting between them. CDR3 nucleotides: TGCGCCAGCAGCTCACCGGACAGTGGGGGTCGGGGGTCTGGCTACACCTTC. It is translated as CASSSPDSGGRGSGYTF.

The chain links TRBV5-1 to TRBJ1-1, with 9 bases lining up with TRBD1. The germline V gene has CDR1 SGHRS and CDR2 YFSETQ. After removal of 4 bases from V and 2 bases from J, the junction contained 6 bases not matched to a gene. The CDR3 totals 15 residues. The CDR3: CASSDVGQGNTEAFF. The CDR3 DNA reads TGCGCCAGCAGCGACGTGGGACAGGGTAACACTGAAGCTTTCTTT. The entire variable domain, with the rest obtained from reference TRBV5-1 and TRBJ1-1, is as follows: KAGVTQTPRYLIKTRGQQVTLSCSPISGHRSVSWYQQTPGQGLQFLFEYFSETQRNKGNFPGRFSGRQFSNSRSEMNVSTLELGDSALYLCASSDVGQGNTEAFFGQGTRLTVV.

This chain joins TRBV21-1 and TRBJ2-1. TRBV21-1 constitutes a pseudogene. The CDR3 has 17 amino acids. Here the CDR3 DNA reads TGTGCCAGCGGACCTGAGGACGTATTATTCTCCTACAATGAGCAGTTCTTC. Translating gives CASGPEDVLFSYNEQFF.

This clone appeared a single time. The chain recombines TRBV9 with TRBJ1-3; 8 bases are shared with TRBD1. The CDR3 extends over 15 amino acids. Germline values: CDR1 SGDLS, CDR2 YYNGEE. The V and J ends lost 0 bases and 5 bases, in that order; junction bases with no gene match: 4. CDR3 sequence reads: CASSVEGQGRNTIYF. CDR3 nucleotide sequence: TGTGCCAGCAGCGTAGAAGGACAGGGCCGAAACACCATATATTTT.

V is TRBV6-1 and J is TRBJ1-4, with 7 bases identical to TRBD1. There are 14 residues in the CDR3. With V trimmed by 6 bases and J by 8 bases, 9 bases remained unmatched. Per germline, CDR1 MNHNS and CDR2 SASEGT. CDR3 in amino acids: CASSSTGIEEKLFF. The CDR3 DNA is TGTGCCAGCAGCTCGACAGGGATCGAGGAAAAACTGTTTTTT.

The chain is built from TRBV6-1 and TRBJ1-1; D is possibly TRBD1 (6 bases). Trimming pared 4 bases from V and 7 bases from J, leaving 10 bases between. This CDR3 has 12 residues. The germline CDR1 and CDR2 sequences are MNHNS and SASEGT. CDR3 DNA sequence: TGTGCCAGCAGTGGGGGGCCCCTTGAAGCTTTCTTT. The encoded protein is CASSGGPLEAFF.